The rows below give T cell receptor beta chains drawn from one sample of a study of blood T cell repertoires in COVID-19. Only in-frame clones appear in the TCRdb table, and some are missing; sequencing was by immunoSEQ multiplex PCR. The data hold under 200,000 clones, with around four fifths observed a single time. Material for sequencing was peripheral blood. The receptors originated from a woman older than 75 with COVID-19, enrolled during active disease. Both conserved end residues are part of each CDR3. A D gene is named only where the DNA matches it firmly. Clone size is not always given. Where it is, it says once, few, many or a class for expanded clones.

CDR3nt	CDR3aa	d_gene	v_gene	j_gene	abundance
TGCGCCAGCAGCCCGTGGGGACAGTCGAACACTGAAGCTTTCTTT	CASSPWGQSNTEAFF	TRBD1	TRBV5-1	TRBJ1-1	.
TGTGCCAGCAGCGGAACTGACACAGGGCATGAAAAACTGTTTTTT	CASSGTDTGHEKLFF	.	TRBV2	TRBJ1-4	.
TGTGCCAGCAGCGCATCGACAGGGGCACAGCCGGGGGCTTTCTTT	CASSASTGAQPGAFF	TRBD1	TRBV7-8	TRBJ1-1	once
TGCAGCGCCCGGGGGACAGACAACTATGGCTACACCTTC	CSARGTDNYGYTF	TRBD1	TRBV29-1	TRBJ1-2	.
TGTGCCAGCAGTTCCGACCAGGGGGGCCCAGAGACCCAGTACTTC	CASSSDQGGPETQYF	.	TRBV6-2/TRBV6-3	TRBJ2-5	.
TGTGCCAGCAGCCCCGACGATGGGCGTTACACCGGGGAGCTGTTTTTT	CASSPDDGRYTGELFF	.	TRBV5-4	TRBJ2-2	.
TGTGCCAGCAGTGGATTAGGACAGCCTAAACAGTACTTC	CASSGLGQPKQYF	.	TRBV2	TRBJ2-7	few
TGCGCCAGCAGCCCGTCCGGGGGGTGGGGCTACACCTTC	CASSPSGGWGYTF	.	TRBV5-1	TRBJ1-2	.
TGCGCCAGCAGCCGGTGGACTCTCGAAAACATTCAGTACTTC	CASSRWTLENIQYF	.	TRBV5-1	TRBJ2-4	few
TGCAGCGTAATACTAGCCGCTTACAATGAGCAGTTCTTC	CSVILAAYNEQFF	.	TRBV29-1	TRBJ2-1	.
TGTGCCAGCAGCTTGGGGCGCGACAGTTATGGCTACACCTTC	CASSLGRDSYGYTF	.	TRBV5-6	TRBJ1-2	.
TGTGCCAGCAGCTTAGCCCAGGTCCGTGAAGCTTTCTTT	CASSLAQVREAFF	.	TRBV7-9	TRBJ1-1	.
TGTGCCAGTAGCAAAAGCGGTAACTCCTACGAGCAGTACTTC	CASSKSGNSYEQYF	.	TRBV19	TRBJ2-7	.
TGTGCCAGCAGCTCACCGGGGGGGGGTCAGCCCCAGCATTTT	CASSSPGGGQPQHF	.	TRBV7-2	TRBJ1-5	.
TGTGCCAGCAGTTACGGCGCCAGGGGGCGCAACACTGAAGCTTTCTTT	CASSYGARGRNTEAFF	TRBD1	TRBV6-5	TRBJ1-1	.
TGTGCCAGCTCACTTGCGGAGTACAATGAGCAGTTCTTC	CASSLAEYNEQFF	.	TRBV18	TRBJ2-1	.
TGTGCCAGCAGCCAAGGAGGGGGAGTGTCGACCCAGTACTTC	CASSQGGGVSTQYF	.	TRBV4-2	TRBJ2-5	.
TGTGCCAGTAGTATAGAAAGCGGGGGGGCTTTTGAGCAGTTCTTC	CASSIESGGAFEQFF	TRBD2	TRBV19	TRBJ2-1	.
TGTGCCAGCAGTTATCAGGGGAACTATGGCTACACCTTC	CASSYQGNYGYTF	.	TRBV6-2/TRBV6-3	TRBJ1-2	.
TGTGCCAGTAGTACAGGGAAACCATTGACGGCCTATGGCTACACCTTC	CASSTGKPLTAYGYTF	.	TRBV19	TRBJ1-2	.
TGTGCCAGCAGCTTAGAGGGACACGCCGGGAGGGAGTACTTC	CASSLEGHAGREYF	TRBD2	TRBV7-9	TRBJ2-7	.
TGTGCCAGCAGCGTAGGGCTAGCGGGCGGCACCGGGGAGCTGTTTTTT	CASSVGLAGGTGELFF	TRBD2	TRBV9	TRBJ2-2	.
TGCAGTGCTAGTTTTGCGGGAGAGGTAAATGAGCAGTTCTTC	CSASFAGEVNEQFF	TRBD2	TRBV20-1	TRBJ2-1	.
TGTGCTAGCAGCTTAAACCCTCCCCCGGGAACCGGGGAGCTGTTTTTT	CASSLNPPPGTGELFF	.	TRBV7-7	TRBJ2-2	few
TGTGCCAGCAGTTTTCCCGGGCCCAGGGGGGACAATGAGCAGTTCTTC	CASSFPGPRGDNEQFF	.	TRBV28	TRBJ2-1	.
TGTGCCAGCAGTGCGCGGTCTGGGGCCAACGTCCTGACTTTC	CASSARSGANVLTF	.	TRBV2	TRBJ2-6	.
TGTGCCAGCAGAGACCGAAGCGTGGTGGGTGAAAAACTGTTTTTT	CASRDRSVVGEKLFF	.	TRBV6-5	TRBJ1-4	.
TGTGCCAGTAGTAGACTATTAACAGGGGATCAGCCCCAGCATTTT	CASSRLLTGDQPQHF	TRBD1	TRBV19	TRBJ1-5	.
TGTGCCAGCTCACCAAGAACGGACACTGAAGCTTTCTTT	CASSPRTDTEAFF	.	TRBV18	TRBJ1-1	.
TGTGCCAGCAGTGGTTGGGAGGACCACTCCTACAATGAGCAGTTCTTC	CASSGWEDHSYNEQFF	.	TRBV25-1	TRBJ2-1	.
TGTGCAAGTCGCTTAGCACTTGGCGGGAGGGCGTATAGATACTCCTACAATGAGCAGTTCTTC	CASRLALGGRAYRYSYNEQFF	.	TRBV12-2	TRBJ2-1	.
TGTGCCAGTACCACGGGGAGTTACACTGAAGCTTTCTTT	CASTTGSYTEAFF	.	TRBV7-9	TRBJ1-1	many
TGCGCCAGCAGCGAGACTTTTACCGCTAGCACAGATACGCAGTATTTT	CASSETFTASTDTQYF	.	TRBV5-1	TRBJ2-3	.
TGCGCCAGCAGCCCTCAACAGGGGTCGGATGGCTACACCTTC	CASSPQQGSDGYTF	TRBD1	TRBV5-1	TRBJ1-2	once
TGCAGCGTTAAGACAGGGTCAACCGAGCAGTACTTC	CSVKTGSTEQYF	TRBD1	TRBV29-1	TRBJ2-7	.
TGCGCCAGCAGCGACGGAGCTGGGACAGCTAATAATTCACCCCTCCACTTT	CASSDGAGTANNSPLHF	TRBD1	TRBV5-1	TRBJ1-6	.
TGTGCCAGCAGCCAAGGAAGGTCGGCGGGAGATCGCGAGCAGTTCTTC	CASSQGRSAGDREQFF	TRBD2	TRBV4-2	TRBJ2-1	.
TGTGCCAGCACCCCCACTGGCGGGTATAACACCGGGGAGCTGTTTTTT	CASTPTGGYNTGELFF	.	TRBV9	TRBJ2-2	.
TGCAGCGCCCTGACAGGGGCTGAAGCTTTCTTT	CSALTGAEAFF	TRBD1	TRBV29-1	TRBJ1-1	.
TGTGCCAGCAGTTTAACTACCGACAGGGTCTCCTACGAGCAGTACTTC	CASSLTTDRVSYEQYF	TRBD1	TRBV27	TRBJ2-7	.
TGTGCCAGCTCCGGGACAGCCAATGAGCAGTTCTTC	CASSGTANEQFF	TRBD1	TRBV2	TRBJ2-1	.
TGTGCCAGCAGTGATCGGGGAGGGACCCAGTACTTC	CASSDRGGTQYF	.	TRBV2	TRBJ2-5	.